This T cell receptor beta chain stems from a study of CD8 T cells in ankylosing spondylitis (dated 2017 in TCRdb). Turning to the overall study: The study profiled T cell receptor beta repertoires in healthy donors and ankylosing spondylitis patients to find disease-linked TCR variants. The full study cohort comprised some 27 ankylosing spondylitis patients and around 100 healthy donors. Peripheral blood was sampled, and synovial fluid was additionally collected from ankylosing spondylitis patients. Broader findings and caveats from the paper: The disease-linked clones were reported as significantly enriched in matched synovial fluid samples from ankylosing spondylitis patients. Blood from ankylosing spondylitis patients appeared to be characterized by a TCR beta motif composed of 7 to 9 highly homologous amino acid variants. Some motif variants were previously reported in synovial fluid and blood of reactive arthritis patients, suggesting common disease-initiation mechanisms. The disease-linked clones had a CD8+ phenotype and were found at relatively low frequencies in peripheral blood.

Ten or more counts support this clonotype. Its recognized antigen is unknown. Qualities for individual bases were not recorded, and no much larger clone is one base off. Data came from an Illumina HiSeq 2500. TCR beta libraries were prepared by quantitative 5'-RACE with molecular barcodes. The original pipeline was this. Disease-linked TCR variants were identified with a new computational method built on a probabilistic model of VDJ rearrangement. TCRdb handled the public reads itself, with Q25 trimming in fastp and clone calling in MiXCR, and kept productive beta chains. Rows with one shared CDR3 protein collapse into an entry with the most common genes and DNA. TCRdb's processing, not the authors' own work, is the source of the V and J calls. The sample table records around 250,000 distinct CDR3 sequences; approximately 11% of these occur just once. The ten top clones hold less than 7% of the sample.

For CDR1 and CDR2, the germline V gene lists LGHNA and YNFKEQ. The CDR3 sequence holds 15 residues, the cysteine and phenylalanine included. Only the CDR3 region is kept as DNA, spanning 45 bases read in frame from base 1. V trim: 3 bases; J trim: 6 bases; unmatched bases: 1. The sequencing sample was made of blood, either unsorted or a sorted T cell fraction (not recorded which). The chain uses TRBV4-2 and TRBJ2-1; 14 of the junction bases match TRBD2. The TCR sequence derives from a male donor with ankylosing spondylitis or in good health (not recorded which). The nucleotides are TGTGCCAGCAGCCAGACTAGCGGGAGGGGCAATGAGCAGTTCTTC. The translation is CASSQTSGRGNEQFF.